This T cell receptor beta chain appears in the sequencing data of a study of blood T cell repertoires in COVID-19. This clone was recorded only once. The germline V gene encodes CDR1 MNHEY and CDR2 SMNVEV (reference sequence). Between the trimmed V and J ends, which lost 6 bases and 6 bases, there was a span of 15 bases. The CDR3 contains 13 residues. Study processing details: By means of reference gene primer amplification, nucleated cell counts were estimated. Here immunoSEQ multiplex PCR was the method, and the copy in TCRdb shows in-frame clones only, minus some. The DNA gave D and trimming, while V, J and clone size come from that table. The data contain about 190,000 clones, 78% of them singletons.

V and J are TRBV27 and TRBJ2-7; D may be TRBD1 (6 bases). Material for sequencing was peripheral blood. The clonotype originates from an elderly woman with active or convalescent COVID-19. Here the CDR3 reads CASRPDRFGEQYF. CDR3 coding DNA: TGTGCCAGCAGGCCTGACAGGTTTGGCGAGCAGTACTTC.